A selection of T cell receptor beta chains follows, all from one sample in a study of blood T cell repertoires in COVID-19. TCRdb's copy holds only in-frame clones and misses some; the assay was immunoSEQ multiplex PCR. The table lists approximately 340,000 clones, 65% to 85% of them singletons, with 2.5% to 3.5% in the top ten. Sequenced: peripheral blood. These receptors all come from a man aged 25-45 years with active or convalescent COVID-19. CDR3s include the opening cysteine and the closing phenylalanine or tryptophan. Each record gives: D gene, clone size, V gene, CDR3 length, J gene, CDR3 protein, CDR3 DNA. The D gene is left open where the match is weak. Clone size is shown for a subset of rows, as once, few, many or a class of expanded clone.

.	.	TRBV5-6	13	TRBJ1-5	CASSFLGSQPQHF	TGTGCCAGCAGCTTTTTGGGCTCTCAGCCCCAGCATTTT
TRBD1	.	TRBV18	15	TRBJ1-5	CASSPGQGTSQPQHF	TGTGCCAGCTCACCCGGACAGGGGACGAGTCAGCCCCAGCATTTT
.	many	TRBV6-6	14	TRBJ2-1	CASSLNGGYNEQFF	TGTGCCAGCAGTTTAAACGGGGGTTACAATGAGCAGTTCTTC
.	.	TRBV7-2	14	TRBJ1-2	CASSLLLGQRGYTF	TGTGCCAGCAGCTTACTGCTGGGGCAACGGGGCTACACCTTC
TRBD2	.	TRBV9	12	TRBJ2-1	CASSVGSGGQFF	TGTGCCAGCAGCGTAGGGTCGGGGGGGCAGTTCTTC
TRBD2	.	TRBV5-1	17	TRBJ2-2	CASSSPYAGTRTGELFF	TGCGCCAGCAGCTCCCCTTACGCCGGGACTAGAACCGGGGAGCTGTTTTTT
TRBD1	.	TRBV19	16	TRBJ1-2	CASSLLTGGSNYGYTF	TGTGCCAGTAGTCTCCTGACAGGGGGCTCCAACTATGGCTACACCTTC
TRBD1	.	TRBV28	13	TRBJ1-1	CASSLLTGTEAFF	TGTGCCAGCAGTCTCCTGACAGGGACTGAAGCTTTCTTT
.	.	TRBV30	11	TRBJ2-2	CAWSVAGGLFF	TGTGCCTGGAGTGTGGCGGGTGGGCTGTTTTTT
TRBD2	few	TRBV5-6	16	TRBJ2-1	CASSLGGTILPREQFF	TGTGCCAGCAGCTTGGGGGGGACTATTCTTCCCCGAGAGCAGTTCTTC
TRBD2	.	TRBV3-1/TRBV3-2	18	TRBJ2-5	CASSQETSGAPWLETQYF	TGTGCCAGCAGCCAAGAAACTAGCGGGGCCCCCTGGCTAGAGACCCAGTACTTC
.	.	TRBV29-1	14	TRBJ2-3	CSASPGRGTDTQYF	TGCAGCGCTTCCCCGGGCCGCGGGACAGATACGCAGTATTTT
.	.	TRBV15	15	TRBJ1-5	CATSRERGWNQPQHF	TGTGCCACCAGCAGAGAAAGGGGGTGGAATCAGCCCCAGCATTTT
TRBD2	.	TRBV28	13	TRBJ2-3	CASRGRVTDTQYF	TGTGCCAGCCGAGGGAGGGTGACAGATACGCAGTATTTT
.	.	TRBV4-3	16	TRBJ1-1	CASSQDREIGDPEAFF	TGCGCCAGCAGCCAAGATAGGGAGATAGGAGACCCTGAAGCTTTCTTT
.	.	TRBV2	12	TRBJ1-4	CASRDSYEKLFF	TGTGCCAGCAGGGACTCATACGAAAAACTGTTTTTT
.	.	TRBV28	15	TRBJ1-5	CASSLSDYSNQPQHF	TGTGCCAGCAGTTTATCAGATTATAGCAATCAGCCCCAGCATTTT
TRBD1	.	TRBV6-5	16	TRBJ1-3	CASSYSKTGEGNTIYF	TGTGCCAGCAGTTACTCCAAGACAGGGGAAGGAAACACCATATATTTT
TRBD1	once	TRBV24-1	14	TRBJ2-2	CATKGQGDTGELFF	TGTGCCACCAAGGGACAGGGCGACACCGGGGAGCTGTTTTTT
TRBD1	.	TRBV2	15	TRBJ2-7	CASSEAAGGSDEQYF	TGTGCCAGCAGTGAAGCGGCAGGGGGCTCGGACGAGCAGTACTTC